This entry is about one TCR beta chain. Original data processing: Estimates of nucleated cell counts were drawn from the amplification of reference gene primers. This table comes from immunoSEQ multiplex PCR, and its TCRdb copy is limited to in-frame clones, with some not included. That table supplies the V and J calls and clone size; D and trimming were determined from the DNA. The data hold about 58,000 clones, with 75% to 90% observed a single time. J gave up 5 bases and V 4 bases, and 6 bases lay outside the gene matches. The CDR3 consists of 16 residues. In germline, CDR1 is SGHKS, CDR2 YYEKEE (reference sequence). The data stem from a study of blood T cell repertoires in COVID-19. The wider study: T cells, B-cell-depleted T cells, or PBMCs provided the cDNA or gDNA that served as material.

The TCR sequence derives from a woman aged 70 to 79 with active COVID-19. The source material was peripheral blood. The gene calls are TRBV5-5 and TRBJ2-7; 16 nucleotides align to TRBD2. CDR3 loop: CASSTGLAGGRDEQYF. The CDR3 region has the DNA TGTGCCAGCAGCACGGGACTAGCGGGAGGGCGGGACGAGCAGTACTTC.